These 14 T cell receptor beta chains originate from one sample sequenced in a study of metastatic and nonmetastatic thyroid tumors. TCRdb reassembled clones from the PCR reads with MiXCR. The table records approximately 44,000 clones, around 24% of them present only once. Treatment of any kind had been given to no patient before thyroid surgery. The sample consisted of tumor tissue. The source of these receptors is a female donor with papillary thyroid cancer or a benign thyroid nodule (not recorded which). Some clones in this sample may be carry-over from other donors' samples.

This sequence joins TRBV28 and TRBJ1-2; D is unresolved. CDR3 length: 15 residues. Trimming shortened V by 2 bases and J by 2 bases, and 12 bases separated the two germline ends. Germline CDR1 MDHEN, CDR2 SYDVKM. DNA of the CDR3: TGTGCCAGCAGTTTAGTGGGAACCGTGAACTATGGCTACACCTTC. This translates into CASSLVGTVNYGYTF.

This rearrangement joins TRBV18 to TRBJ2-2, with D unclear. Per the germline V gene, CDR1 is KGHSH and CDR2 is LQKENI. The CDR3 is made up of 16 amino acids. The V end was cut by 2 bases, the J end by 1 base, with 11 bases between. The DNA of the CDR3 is TGTGCCAGCTCACCAGCCTTAAATCGGAACACCGGGGAGCTGTTTTTT. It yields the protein CASSPALNRNTGELFF.

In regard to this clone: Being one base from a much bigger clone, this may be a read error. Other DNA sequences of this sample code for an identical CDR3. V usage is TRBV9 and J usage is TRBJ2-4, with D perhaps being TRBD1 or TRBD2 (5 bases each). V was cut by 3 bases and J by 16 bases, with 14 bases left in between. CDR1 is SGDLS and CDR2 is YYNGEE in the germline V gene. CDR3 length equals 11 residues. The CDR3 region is CASSDGTVEYF. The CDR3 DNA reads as TGTGCCAGCAGCGATGGGACGGTTGAATACTTC.

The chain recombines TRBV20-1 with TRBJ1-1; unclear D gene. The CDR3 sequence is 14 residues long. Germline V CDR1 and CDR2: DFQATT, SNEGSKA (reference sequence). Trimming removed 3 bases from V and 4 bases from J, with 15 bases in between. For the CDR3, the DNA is TGCAGTGCTAGTATCGGGGAATGGGTCACTGAAGCTTTCTTT. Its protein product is CSASIGEWVTEAFF.

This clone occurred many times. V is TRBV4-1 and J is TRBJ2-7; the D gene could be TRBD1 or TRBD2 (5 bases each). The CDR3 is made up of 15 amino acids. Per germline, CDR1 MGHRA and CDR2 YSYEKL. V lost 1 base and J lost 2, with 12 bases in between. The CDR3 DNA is TGCGCCAGCAGCCAAGGTGGGACGGGAACCTACGAGCAGTACTTC. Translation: CASSQGGTGTYEQYF.

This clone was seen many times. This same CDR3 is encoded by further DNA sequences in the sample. The CDR3 region is CASRPGTAFNEQFF. CDR3 in DNA: TGTGCCAGCAGACCCGGGACAGCCTTCAATGAGCAGTTCTTC. The chain is built from TRBV6-1 and TRBJ2-1; the match to TRBD1 covers 7 bases. The junction had 8 bases not matched to a gene; V was cut back by 6 bases and J by 6 bases. This CDR3 is built from 14 residues. CDR1 is MNHNS, CDR2 SASEGT, per germline.

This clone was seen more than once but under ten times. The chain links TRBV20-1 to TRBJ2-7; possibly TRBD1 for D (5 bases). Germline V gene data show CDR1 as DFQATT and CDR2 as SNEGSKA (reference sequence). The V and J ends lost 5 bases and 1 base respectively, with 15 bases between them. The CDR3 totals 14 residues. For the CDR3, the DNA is TGCAGTGCTGGCGAGTGGGGCGGATCCTACGAGCAGTACTTC. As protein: CSAGEWGGSYEQYF.

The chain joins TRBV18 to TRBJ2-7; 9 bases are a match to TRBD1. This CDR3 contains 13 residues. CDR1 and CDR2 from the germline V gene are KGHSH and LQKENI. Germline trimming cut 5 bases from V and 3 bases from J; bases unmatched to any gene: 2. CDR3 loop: CASSSGQGYEQYF. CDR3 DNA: TGTGCCAGCTCATCGGGACAGGGCTACGAGCAGTACTTC.

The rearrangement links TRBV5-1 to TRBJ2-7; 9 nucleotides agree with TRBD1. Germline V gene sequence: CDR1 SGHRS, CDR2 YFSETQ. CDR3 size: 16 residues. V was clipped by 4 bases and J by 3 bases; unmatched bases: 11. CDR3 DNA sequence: TGCGCCAGCAGCCAGTGGACAGGGGAGATTGGCTACGAGCAGTACTTC. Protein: CASSQWTGEIGYEQYF.

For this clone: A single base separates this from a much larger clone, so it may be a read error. CDR3 sequence reads: CASSLAVSRGPETQYF. The CDR3 DNA reads TGTGCCAGCAGCTTAGCAGTGTCCCGGGGCCCAGAGACCCAGTACTTC. The V and J genes are TRBV7-3 and TRBJ2-5; D may be TRBD1 or TRBD2 (5 bases each). Looked up from germline, CDR1 is SGHTA and CDR2 is FQGTGA. V lost 2 bases, J lost 4 bases, and 17 bases lay in between. CDR3 length: 16 amino acids.

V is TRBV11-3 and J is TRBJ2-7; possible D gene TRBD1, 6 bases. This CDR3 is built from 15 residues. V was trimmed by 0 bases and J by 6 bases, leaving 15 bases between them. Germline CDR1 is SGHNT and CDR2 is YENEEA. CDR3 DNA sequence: TGTGCCAGCAGCTTAGAAGGGGGACGGTCGGGCGAGCAGTACTTC. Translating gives CASSLEGGRSGEQYF.

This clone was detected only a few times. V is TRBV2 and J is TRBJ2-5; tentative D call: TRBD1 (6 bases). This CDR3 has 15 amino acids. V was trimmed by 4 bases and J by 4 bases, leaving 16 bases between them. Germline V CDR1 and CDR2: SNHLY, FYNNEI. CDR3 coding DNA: TGTGCCAGCAGTGTTGGGGGCGTTTCGGGAGAGACCCAGTACTTC. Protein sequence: CASSVGGVSGETQYF. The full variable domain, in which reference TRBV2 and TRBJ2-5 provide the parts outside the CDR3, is EPEVTQTPSHQVTQMGQEVILRCVPISNHLYFYWYRQILGQKVEFLVSFYNNEISEKSEIFDDQFSVERPDGSNFTLKIRSTKLEDSAMYFCASSVGGVSGETQYFGPGTRLLVL.

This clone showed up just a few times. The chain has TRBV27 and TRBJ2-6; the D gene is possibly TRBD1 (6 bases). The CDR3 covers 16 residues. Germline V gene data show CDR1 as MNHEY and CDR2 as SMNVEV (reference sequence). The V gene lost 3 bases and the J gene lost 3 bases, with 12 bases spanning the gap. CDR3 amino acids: CASSLYRAIGANVLTF. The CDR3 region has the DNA TGTGCCAGCAGTTTGTACAGGGCAATTGGGGCCAACGTCCTGACTTTC.

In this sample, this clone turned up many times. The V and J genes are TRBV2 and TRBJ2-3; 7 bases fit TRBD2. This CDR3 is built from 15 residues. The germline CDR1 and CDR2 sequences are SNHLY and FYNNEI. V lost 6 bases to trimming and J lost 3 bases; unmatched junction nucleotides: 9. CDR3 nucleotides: TGTGCCAGCAGGGAGCGGGAATTGGGGACAGATACGCAGTATTTT. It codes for CASRERELGTDTQYF. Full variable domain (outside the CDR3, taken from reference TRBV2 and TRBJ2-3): EPEVTQTPSHQVTQMGQEVILRCVPISNHLYFYWYRQILGQKVEFLVSFYNNEISEKSEIFDDQFSVERPDGSNFTLKIRSTKLEDSAMYFCASRERELGTDTQYFGPGTRLTVL.